This record covers a single T cell receptor (beta chain). Its specificity is not known. Method: immunoSEQ multiplex PCR; TCRdb's copy keeps in-frame clones and lacks some. The sample contains about 150,000 clones, over 80% of which appear only once. Germline CDR1 reads MDHEN; CDR2 reads SYDVKM. V lost 5 bases and J lost 1, with 11 bases in between. The length of the CDR3 is 15 residues. The data belong to a study of T cell responses to AZD1222 COVID-19 vaccine. Overall study findings and caveats: Seropositivity was recorded at baseline in only a handful of AZD1222 recipients. Without day 14 samples, only post-peak T cell repertoires were studied. In the spike-specific TCR repertoire, nearly half reportedly target unmutated variant regions.

This specimen consisted of peripheral blood, obtained 28 days after the second AZD1222 dose. The chain recombines TRBV28 with TRBJ2-2; tentative D call: TRBD1 (6 bases). The sequence was obtained from an adult who received the AZD1222 COVID-19 vaccine. CDR3 in DNA: TGTGCCAGCAGTGGTTCGGACAGGAACACCGGGGAGCTGTTTTTT. It specifies CASSGSDRNTGELFF.